This TCR beta chain was obtained from a study of early T cells in non-severe SARS-CoV-2 infection. Study context: Bulk RNA from unsorted whole blood was sequenced; chains were unpaired.

In germline, CDR1 is DFQATT, CDR2 SNEGSKA (reference sequence). CDR3 size: 16 residues. V trimming: 3 bases; J trimming: 5 bases; junction bases outside the gene matches: 8. The study's findings and limits: Reliance on VDJdb matching favored anti-spike CD8 responses; private and CD4 specificities were missed.

Comments on this clonotype: Its cognate antigen is unknown.

Unique molecular identifiers were affixed to single, distinct cDNA molecules. One entry per CDR3 protein, called by TCRdb with MiXCR from the 5' RACE reads. This sample has roughly 53,000 distinct CDR3 sequences; roughly an eighth occur once, and the top ten carry approximately 2.5%. The chain carries TRBV20-1 and TRBJ2-1; 12 positions match TRBD2. The clonotype comes from an adult who was a healthcare worker with PCR-confirmed SARS-CoV-2 infection or an uninfected control (not recorded which). This sample comprised whole blood, obtained at baseline. For the CDR3, the DNA is TGCAGTGCTAGCTCCCCCCGACTAGCGGGAGACAATGAGCAGTTCTTC. It yields the protein CSASSPRLAGDNEQFF.